Presented here are 26 T cell receptor beta chains from one specimen sequenced in a study of blood T cells in healthy people across ages. With a J-beta primer mix and a sample-barcoded 5' primer, a second PCR ran roughly 7 to 11 cycles. MiXCR, run by TCRdb on the 5' RACE reads, gives a single entry per CDR3 protein. The data hold roughly 560,000 distinct CDR3 sequences, with approximately 25% observed a single time. The data also belong to a second study, concerning T cells of mothers and their children.

What was sequenced was blood. The receptors shown here come from a boy between 5 and 17 years old in good health.

The gene calls are TRBV24-1 and TRBJ2-2, with 13 nucleotides matching TRBD2. CDR3 length: 15 residues. Germline V gene data show CDR1 as KGHDR and CDR2 as SFDVKD. V dropped 7 bases and J dropped 4; count of bases not matched to a gene: 2. CDR3 protein: CATRGLAGSTGELFF. CDR3 bases: TGTGCCACCAGGGGACTAGCGGGATCCACCGGGGAGCTGTTTTTT.

This clonotype was recorded a few times. The J gene is TRBJ1-6, the V gene TRBV27; possible D gene TRBD1, 6 bases. The CDR3 covers 15 residues. Trimming shortened V by 4 bases and J by 2 bases, and 9 bases separated the two germline ends. Germline V CDR1 and CDR2: MNHEY, SMNVEV (reference sequence). This chain's CDR3 is CASSSAGAYNSPLHF. The CDR3 nucleotides are TGTGCCAGCAGTTCGGCAGGGGCCTATAATTCACCCCTCCACTTT.

This clonotype has just a few counts. This chain links TRBV28 with TRBJ1-4; D gene uncertain. V was clipped by 5 bases and J by 6 bases, with 10 bases between them. The CDR3 extends over 13 amino acids. Germline assignment: CDR1 MDHEN and CDR2 SYDVKM. CDR3 in DNA: TGTGCCAGCAGTCCCGGGATGGATGAAAAACTGTTTTTT. Protein: CASSPGMDEKLFF.

In its sample, this clonotype was seen a few times. The CDR3 DNA reads as TGTGCCAGCAGCCTGAGGGGGACAGGGAGTAATGAAAAACTGTTTTTT. Translated, it gives CASSLRGTGSNEKLFF. The V and J genes are TRBV28 and TRBJ1-4; 9 bases line up with TRBD1. This CDR3 is built from 16 residues. CDR1 and CDR2 (germline): MDHEN, SYDVKM. The J segment lost 4 bases and the V segment lost 6 bases, leaving 9 bases of the junction unmatched.

This clonotype appeared many times. This chain links TRBV20-1 with TRBJ1-4, with D unresolved. In germline, CDR1 is DFQATT, CDR2 SNEGSKA (reference sequence). V was pared by 2 bases and J by 8 bases, with 6 bases between. CDR3 length: 11 residues. For the CDR3, the DNA is TGCAGTGCTAGACGACGGGAAAAACTGTTTTTT. Translated, it gives CSARRREKLFF.

V is TRBV3-1 and J is TRBJ2-5; D remains ambiguous. This CDR3 is 13 amino acids long. The V end was cut by 0 bases, the J end by 11 bases, with 13 bases between. Germline lookup yields CDR1 LGHDT and CDR2 YNNKEL (reference sequence). CDR3 sequence: CASSQDLAGEQYF. The CDR3 DNA follows: TGTGCCAGCAGCCAAGATTTAGCCGGAGAGCAGTACTTC.

This clonotype was seen many times. The chain employs TRBV6-1 and TRBJ2-5; D not resolved. Looked up from germline, CDR1 is MNHNS and CDR2 is SASEGT. The CDR3 sequence is 14 residues long. The V end lost 3 bases, the J end lost 1 base, and 9 bases lay between the germline ends. The CDR3 here is CASSDLPGQETQYF. The CDR3 bases are TGTGCCAGCAGTGATTTGCCAGGCCAAGAGACCCAGTACTTC.

This clonotype was detected a few times. The gene calls are TRBV5-1 and TRBJ2-3; TRBD2 matches 14 bases. CDR1 SGHRS and CDR2 YFSETQ come from the germline V gene. The CDR3 consists of 16 residues. V lost 4 bases to trimming and J lost 3 bases; unmatched junction nucleotides: 4. CDR3 in DNA: TGCGCCAGCAGCCAGACTAGCGGGGGGGCTACAGATACGCAGTATTTT. It encodes CASSQTSGGATDTQYF.

This clonotype was detected only a few times. The chain carries TRBV7-2 and TRBJ1-2; TRBD1 matches at 7 bases. Germline V gene data show CDR1 as SGHTA and CDR2 as FQGNSA. J was trimmed by 4 bases and V by 1 base; bases with no gene match: 9. This CDR3 is 16 amino acids long. The CDR3 DNA follows: TGTGCCAGCAGCTTAGGGTTAGGGGGCCATGGCTATGGCTACACCTTC. It codes for CASSLGLGGHGYGYTF.

The chain uses TRBV27 and TRBJ2-5; D is possibly TRBD1 (6 bases). The CDR3 sequence is 14 residues long. The germline gives CDR1 MNHEY, CDR2 SMNVEV (reference sequence). With 5 bases removed from V and 5 bases from J, the gap between germline ends came to 15 bases. CDR3 DNA sequence: TGTGCCAGCAGTCCGGACAGCCTTCAGGAGACCCAGTACTTC. Translation: CASSPDSLQETQYF.

The chain recombines TRBV9 with TRBJ2-1, with D perhaps TRBD2 (5 bases). The V end lost 4 bases, the J end lost 6 bases, and 11 bases lay between the germline ends. The CDR3 loop spans 13 amino acids. Looked up from germline, CDR1 is SGDLS and CDR2 is YYNGEE. Written as DNA, the CDR3 is TGTGCCAGCAGCCCGGACTGGCGCAATGAGCAGTTCTTC. Protein: CASSPDWRNEQFF.

The rearrangement joins TRBV7-3 to TRBJ1-5; TRBD1 agrees at 7 bases. Trimming took 1 base from V and 3 from J; bases not matched to a gene: 12. The CDR3 has 18 amino acids. In germline, CDR1 is SGHTA, CDR2 FQGTGA. In DNA, the CDR3 is TGTGCCAGCAGCTTAATTAATAGAGGACAGGAGCTCAATCAGCCCCAGCATTTT. Translated, it gives CASSLINRGQELNQPQHF.

The rearrangement links TRBV29-1 to TRBJ1-1; no firm D call. CDR1 is SQVTM and CDR2 is ANQGSEA in the germline V gene. V lost 6 bases and J lost 3, with 5 bases in between. The CDR3 is made up of 10 amino acids. The CDR3 DNA is TGCAGCGTATTTTACACTGAAGCTTTCTTT. Translating it yields CSVFYTEAFF.

The sample holds a few counts of this clonotype. The chain is built from TRBV11-2 and TRBJ2-5; D unclear. The V gene's germline CDR1 is SGHAT and CDR2 FQNNGV. The CDR3 runs to 10 residues. V dropped 8 bases and J dropped 4 bases, with 5 bases sitting between them. CDR3 sequence reads: CASDGETQYF. The CDR3, as DNA: TGTGCCAGCGATGGAGAGACCCAGTACTTC.

The gene calls are TRBV7-9 and TRBJ2-1, with 7 bases fitting TRBD2. The ends lost 4 bases at V and 3 bases at J; junction bases unmatched: 9. The CDR3 loop spans 16 amino acids. Germline CDR1 reads SEHNR; CDR2 reads FQNEAQ (reference sequence). The CDR3 here is CASSWDPRDYYNEQFF. CDR3 nucleotide sequence: TGTGCCAGCAGCTGGGATCCCCGGGACTACTACAATGAGCAGTTCTTC.

The chain's CDR3 is CASSSGQGLTSGRFYNEQFF. CDR3 DNA sequence: TGTGCCAGCAGCAGTGGACAGGGGTTGACTAGCGGGAGGTTCTACAATGAGCAGTTCTTC. The chain employs TRBV7-8 and TRBJ2-1; 13 bases line up with TRBD2. Germline CDR1 SGHVS, CDR2 FQNEAQ. This CDR3 comprises 20 residues. V gave up 5 bases and J gave up 3 bases; unmatched junction bases: 16.

The chain couples TRBV4-3 to TRBJ1-1; possible D gene TRBD1, 6 bases. V lost 0 bases, J lost 0 bases, and 8 bases lay in between. The CDR3 consists of 15 residues. Germline assignment: CDR1 LGHNA and CDR2 YSLEER. As DNA, the CDR3 is TGCGCCAGCAGCCAAGAAAGGGGGTTGAACACTGAAGCTTTCTTT. Protein: CASSQERGLNTEAFF.

The rearrangement uses TRBV28 and TRBJ2-5; 7 bases match TRBD2. CDR1 and CDR2 from the germline V gene are MDHEN and SYDVKM. This CDR3 region has 17 residues. J gave up 0 bases and V 5 bases, and 12 bases lay outside the gene matches. CDR3 sequence: CASSVVLSGDYQETQYF. CDR3 coding DNA: TGTGCCAGCAGTGTCGTCCTGAGCGGGGACTACCAAGAGACCCAGTACTTC.

The rearrangement links TRBV29-1 to TRBJ1-1; D is unresolved. In germline, CDR1 is SQVTM, CDR2 ANQGSEA. The V end lost 7 bases, the J end lost 6 bases, and 9 bases lay between the germline ends. This CDR3 is 10 amino acids long. CDR3 DNA sequence: TGCAGCGCCCCGGGGTCTGAAGCTTTCTTT. It specifies CSAPGSEAFF.

In its sample, this clonotype was seen a few times. The gene calls are TRBV28 and TRBJ2-5, with 12 bases fitting TRBD1. With V trimmed by 2 bases and J by 6 bases, 7 bases remained unmatched. Germline CDR1 and CDR2: MDHEN and SYDVKM. CDR3 length: 16 residues. CDR3 loop: CASSLPGQGAKQTQYF. As DNA, the CDR3 is TGTGCCAGCAGTTTACCGGGACAGGGGGCCAAACAGACCCAGTACTTC.

This clonotype was seen at least ten times. This chain links TRBV4-3 with TRBJ2-7; TRBD2 is a possible D gene (5 bases). The CDR3 runs to 14 residues. In germline, CDR1 is LGHNA, CDR2 YSLEER. The V and J ends lost 1 base and 1 base respectively, with 8 bases between them. The CDR3 loop reads CASSQVTGSYEQYF. For the CDR3, the DNA is TGCGCCAGCAGCCAAGTTACGGGGTCCTACGAGCAGTACTTC.

The CDR3: CASSLLEGANIQYF. CDR3 in DNA: TGTGCCAGCAGCTTATTGGAGGGGGCAAACATTCAGTACTTC. The chain joins TRBV7-2 to TRBJ2-4; D might be TRBD1 (7 bases). V lost 2 bases and J 6 bases, leaving 11 bases between the germline ends. This CDR3 contains 14 residues. Germline V CDR1 and CDR2: SGHTA, FQGNSA.

The chain recombines TRBV7-2 with TRBJ1-4; a possible D gene is TRBD1 (5 bases). Germline CDR1 is SGHTA and CDR2 is FQGNSA. Trimming pared 6 bases from V and 8 bases from J, leaving 19 bases between. The CDR3 length is 15 residues. This CDR3 is CASSHTGTPEEKLFF. CDR3 nucleotide sequence: TGTGCCAGCAGTCACACCGGGACGCCGGAAGAAAAACTGTTTTTT.

This clonotype was observed a handful of times. This chain joins TRBV7-2 and TRBJ2-3; 7 nucleotides align to TRBD1. Per the germline V gene, CDR1 is SGHTA and CDR2 is FQGNSA. The trim removed 4 bases at V and 0 bases at J, leaving 7 bases unmatched. The CDR3 is 16 amino acids. CDR3 residues: CASSSLGQTSTDTQYF. DNA for the CDR3: TGTGCCAGCAGCTCCCTGGGACAGACAAGCACAGATACGCAGTATTTT. Based on the CDR3 plus reference TRBV7-2 and TRBJ2-3, the full variable domain is GAGVSQSPSNKVTEKGKDVELRCDPISGHTALYWYRQSLGQGLEFLIYFQGNSAPDKSGLPSDRFSAERTGGSVSTLTIQRTQQEDSAVYLCASSSLGQTSTDTQYFGPGTRLTVL.

The J gene is TRBJ1-1, the V gene TRBV20-1; no reliable D call. This CDR3 contains 13 residues. Trimming took off 6 bases at V and 2 bases at J, with 13 bases between the two ends. The V gene's germline CDR1 is DFQATT and CDR2 SNEGSKA (reference sequence). This CDR3 reads CSAKPTRNTEAFF. The CDR3 coding sequence is TGCAGTGCAAAGCCTACAAGAAACACTGAAGCTTTCTTT.

This clonotype was seen a few times. The chain couples TRBV7-3 to TRBJ1-6; 7 nucleotides line up with TRBD1. There are 14 residues in the CDR3. The trim removed 4 bases at V and 9 bases at J, leaving 6 bases unmatched. Per germline, CDR1 SGHTA and CDR2 FQGTGA. The CDR3 coding sequence is TGTGCCAGCAGCTCGGGACAGAGGGGTTCACCCCTCCACTTT. It encodes CASSSGQRGSPLHF.